This T cell receptor beta chain was captured in a study of long-term antiretroviral therapy in people with HIV. The CDR3 runs to 13 residues. Germline V gene data show CDR1 as MNHEY and CDR2 as SVGAGI. The V end was cut by 6 bases, the J end by 9 bases, with 15 bases between. The immunoSEQ assay was v3.0, run at survey level. The assay was immunoSEQ multiplex PCR, and TCRdb's table has in-frame clones only and misses some. The sample shows about 21,000 clones, around 80% of them seen only once. The origin of this receptor is a man younger than 30 with HIV. Sequencing was performed on unsorted PBMCs, taken 0.5 years after starting antiretroviral therapy. The chain couples TRBV6-5 to TRBJ2-1; D unclear. CDR3 sequence reads: CASSRRVESEQFF. The DNA for the CDR3 is TGTGCCAGCAGCCGACGGGTTGAGAGTGAGCAGTTCTTC.